One and the same sample provided the 26 T cell receptor beta chains below, sequenced in a study of beta chain features in type 1 diabetes. What was sequenced were expressed TCRB transcripts, since all of the isolated RNA had been reverse transcribed. Data came from immunoSEQ multiplex PCR; TCRdb stores just in-frame clones and leaves some out. The sample lists under 300,000 clones, 27% occurring once. Sequencing was carried out using central memory CD4+ T cells from blood. These receptors originate from a young man in good health.

This clone was detected a few times. The V gene is TRBV5-1, the J gene TRBJ2-5; D tentatively reads TRBD1 or TRBD2 (5 bases each). The ends were cut back, 2 bases at V and 5 bases at J, with 16 bases in the middle. CDR3 length equals 15 residues. Germline assignment: CDR1 SGHRS and CDR2 YFSETQ. CDR3: CASSFGGTGGETQYF. CDR3 DNA: TGCGCCAGCAGCTTTGGTGGGACCGGTGGGGAGACCCAGTACTTC.

V usage is TRBV5-4 and J usage is TRBJ2-7; tentatively, D is TRBD2 (5 bases). Trimming stripped 0 bases from V and 3 bases from J, with 16 bases between. The CDR3 is made up of 16 amino acids. Per the germline V gene, CDR1 is SGHNT and CDR2 is YYREEE (reference sequence). This chain's CDR3 is CASSLAAGKGYYEQYF. CDR3 coding DNA: TGTGCCAGCAGCTTGGCCGCGGGTAAAGGGTACTACGAGCAGTACTTC. The full variable domain, its missing parts supplied by reference TRBV5-4 and TRBJ2-7, is ETGVTQSPTHLIKTRGQQVTLRCSSQSGHNTVSWYQQALGQGPQFIFQYYREEENGRGNFPPRFSGLQFPNYSSELNVNALELDDSALYLCASSLAAGKGYYEQYFGPGTRLTVT.

V and J are TRBV5-4 and TRBJ2-2; 7 positions match TRBD1. The V segment lost 4 bases and the J segment 1 base; nucleotides outside the gene matches: 4. Germline CDR1 reads SGHNT; CDR2 reads YYREEE (reference sequence). The CDR3 totals 15 residues. CDR3 DNA sequence: TGTGCCAGCAGCCCGGGACAGTTGAACACCGGGGAGCTGTTTTTT. Translating it yields CASSPGQLNTGELFF.

The chain joins TRBV23-1 to TRBJ2-2; D is possibly TRBD2 (5 bases). TRBV23-1 is recorded as an ORF, its role being uncertain. CDR3 size: 17 residues. V was pared by 4 bases and J by 5 bases, with 20 bases between. The CDR3 DNA reads TGCGCCAGCAGTCCAAAAGGGCCAGACGGCGGGACCGGGGAGCTGTTTTTT. This sequence encodes CASSPKGPDGGTGELFF.

The table lists this clone with a few counts. The J gene is TRBJ2-5, the V gene TRBV20-1; 7 bases match TRBD2. Trimming cost V 6 bases and J 5 bases; bases outside gene matches: 3. This CDR3 contains 11 residues. The germline V gene has CDR1 DFQATT and CDR2 SNEGSKA (reference sequence). The CDR3 is CSATSVETQYF. CDR3 DNA: TGCAGTGCAACTAGCGTGGAGACCCAGTACTTC.

V usage is TRBV10-3 and J usage is TRBJ2-5, with 8 bases aligning to TRBD2. J was trimmed by 6 bases and V by 2 bases; bases with no gene match: 11. The CDR3 spans 16 residues. Germline CDR1 reads ENHRY; CDR2 reads SYGVKD. CDR3 nucleotides: TGTGCCATCAGTGAGGCGTCTGCGGGGGGAGGCAAGACCCAGTACTTC. This sequence encodes CAISEASAGGGKTQYF.

This chain links TRBV27 with TRBJ2-3; a possible D gene is TRBD2 (6 bases). Deletions cut 5 bases from V and 3 bases from J, with 15 bases between. CDR3 size: 15 residues. Germline CDR1 and CDR2: MNHEY and SMNVEV (reference sequence). CDR3 region: CASSNQRVKTDTQYF. The CDR3 nucleotides are TGTGCCAGCAGTAATCAGCGGGTAAAAACAGATACGCAGTATTTT.

This clone has at least ten counts. V usage is TRBV7-9 and J usage is TRBJ1-2; D is unclear. V dropped 4 bases and J dropped 4 bases, with 7 bases sitting between them. This CDR3 is 12 amino acids long. CDR1 and CDR2 (germline): SEHNR, FQNEAQ (reference sequence). The CDR3 DNA sequence: TGTGCCAGCAGCTCCAATTTCTATGGCTACACCTTC. Its translation: CASSSNFYGYTF.

The chain employs TRBV7-8 and TRBJ2-3, with D perhaps TRBD2 (5 bases). V was pared by 6 bases and J by 4 bases, with 11 bases between. The CDR3 length is 13 residues. In germline, CDR1 is SGHVS, CDR2 FQNEAQ. The DNA for the CDR3 is TGTGCCAGCAGTCACCCCGGGGCAGATACGCAGTATTTT. Translation gives CASSHPGADTQYF.

As regards this clone: Other DNA sequences from this sample encode an identical CDR3 as well. The chain combines TRBV5-1 with TRBJ1-1; a weak D match, TRBD1 (5 bases). This CDR3 spans 15 amino acids. V gave up 2 bases and J gave up 1 base, with 12 bases separating them. Germline V gene sequence: CDR1 SGHRS, CDR2 YFSETQ. The CDR3 region has the DNA TGCGCCAGCAGCTTACCCGGACAACCGAACACTGAAGCTTTCTTT. This codes for CASSLPGQPNTEAFF.

V gene TRBV14 combines with J gene TRBJ2-7, with TRBD2 matching over 12 bases. TRBJ2-5 matches the DNA end more closely, so the J call is doubtful. The CDR3 consists of 14 residues. The V gene's germline CDR1 is SGHDN and CDR2 FVKESK. The CDR3 loop is CASSPTTSGRTQYF. Here the CDR3 DNA reads TGTGCCAGCAGCCCCACGACTAGCGGGAGGACCCAGTACTTC.

This clone has more than one count but fewer than ten. The J gene is TRBJ1-5, the V gene TRBV27; D is ambiguous. The CDR3 covers 12 residues. V was cut by 6 bases and J by 2 bases, with 5 bases left in between. Germline V lookup: CDR1 MNHEY, CDR2 SMNVEV (reference sequence). The chain's CDR3 is CASRGGNQPQHF. The CDR3, as DNA: TGTGCCAGCAGAGGAGGCAATCAGCCCCAGCATTTT.

This clone has only a few counts. V usage is TRBV5-1 and J usage is TRBJ1-1, with D possibly matching TRBD1 (6 bases). Between the trimmed V and J ends, which lost 4 bases and 0 bases, there was a span of 16 bases. CDR1 and CDR2 from the germline V gene are SGHRS and YFSETQ. This CDR3 region has 16 residues. The CDR3 sequence is CASSLTPQGMNTEAFF. CDR3 coding DNA: TGCGCCAGCAGCCTAACCCCGCAGGGGATGAACACTGAAGCTTTCTTT.

There are a few counts of this clone. The chain joins TRBV2 to TRBJ1-5, with D possibly being TRBD1 (6 bases). The CDR3 has 16 residues. Trimming took 3 bases from V and 3 from J, leaving 15 bases between them. Per germline, CDR1 SNHLY and CDR2 FYNNEI. This CDR3 reads CASSEARGANNQPQHF. The CDR3 nucleotides are TGTGCCAGCAGTGAGGCACGGGGGGCCAACAATCAGCCCCAGCATTTT.

This clone was seen only a few times. J is TRBJ2-5 and V is TRBV18, with a weak D call TRBD2 (5 bases). This CDR3 region has 16 residues. V was shortened by 3 bases and J by 1 base, with 15 bases between the two germline ends. The germline V gene has CDR1 KGHSH and CDR2 LQKENI. The CDR3 DNA reads TGTGCCAGCTCACCCCTACCCCTCAGCGGCCAAGAGACCCAGTACTTC. As protein: CASSPLPLSGQETQYF.

This clone was counted only a few times. The V gene is TRBV5-1, the J gene TRBJ2-2; 10 bases line up with TRBD1. The CDR3 loop spans 15 amino acids. Germline CDR1 reads SGHRS; CDR2 reads YFSETQ. Trimming removed 2 bases from V and 4 bases from J; junction bases left unmatched: 2. The DNA for the CDR3 is TGCGCCAGCAGCTTCGACAGGGGGCTCACCGGGGAGCTGTTTTTT. Translation: CASSFDRGLTGELFF. The whole variable domain, remainder taken from reference TRBV5-1 and TRBJ2-2, is KAGVTQTPRYLIKTRGQQVTLSCSPISGHRSVSWYQQTPGQGLQFLFEYFSETQRNKGNFPGRFSGRQFSNSRSEMNVSTLELGDSALYLCASSFDRGLTGELFFGEGSRLTVL.

A few counts support this clone. The chain employs TRBV29-1 and TRBJ2-5, with D perhaps TRBD1 or TRBD2 (6 bases each). The CDR3 is 14 amino acids. V dropped 4 bases and J dropped 1 base, with 13 bases sitting between them. Germline values: CDR1 SQVTM, CDR2 ANQGSEA. CDR3 amino acids: CSVGSGGLQETQYF. The CDR3 nucleotides are TGCAGCGTTGGATCCGGGGGCCTCCAAGAGACCCAGTACTTC.

This clone showed up just a few times. The chain uses TRBV5-4 and TRBJ2-7; either TRBD1 or TRBD2 may fit D (5 bases each). Trimming stripped 4 bases from V and 5 bases from J, with 16 bases between. This CDR3 spans 14 amino acids. The germline V gene encodes CDR1 SGHNT and CDR2 YYREEE (reference sequence). CDR3 in DNA: TGTGCCAGCAGCCGGGCCGGGACGCCGGACGAGCAGTACTTC. This codes for CASSRAGTPDEQYF.

This clone was detected a few times. This chain uses TRBV7-2 with TRBJ2-7; D tentatively fits TRBD1 or TRBD2 (5 bases each). Per germline, CDR1 SGHTA and CDR2 FQGNSA. V shed 5 bases and J shed 2 bases, with 16 bases lying between them. This CDR3 region has 15 residues. This CDR3 is CASSPSRDGTYEQYF. CDR3 nucleotides: TGTGCCAGCAGCCCCTCCCGGGACGGGACCTACGAGCAGTACTTC.

The CDR3 DNA is TGTGCCAGCAGTGCGGGCAGGCTAGCGGGGGGCCAAGAGACCCAGTACTTC. It encodes CASSAGRLAGGQETQYF. The V and J genes are TRBV25-1 and TRBJ2-5; 11 nucleotides align to TRBD2. V was pared by 4 bases and J by 1 base, with 8 bases of the junction left unmatched. The CDR3 spans 17 residues. Germline CDR1 and CDR2: MGHDK and SYGVNS.

This clone appeared once. The genes are TRBV7-2 and TRBJ2-3, with no clear D. CDR3 size: 15 residues. V shed 2 bases and J shed 0 bases, with 9 bases lying between them. CDR1 and CDR2 (germline): SGHTA, FQGNSA. CDR3: CASSLILLSTDTQYF. Written as DNA, the CDR3 is TGTGCCAGCAGCTTAATTCTATTAAGCACAGATACGCAGTATTTT.

This clone was found a few times. The rearrangement joins TRBV29-1 to TRBJ2-2; the D call may be TRBD1 or TRBD2 (5 bases each). Trimming left V 7 bases short and J 4 bases short, with 13 bases between. The CDR3 runs 13 residues. The germline CDR1 and CDR2 sequences are SQVTM and ANQGSEA. CDR3 amino acids: CSGGQGSTGELFF. In nucleotides, the CDR3 is TGCAGCGGCGGGCAGGGTTCCACCGGGGAGCTGTTTTTT.

The chain has TRBV5-1 and TRBJ1-5; TRBD1 might be the D (5 bases). This CDR3 region has 14 residues. V gave up 3 bases and J gave up 4 bases, with 11 bases separating them. The V gene's germline CDR1 is SGHRS and CDR2 YFSETQ. The CDR3 coding sequence is TGCGCCAGCAGCTCCGGGGCCGGAAATCAGCCCCAGCATTTT. Residues: CASSSGAGNQPQHF.

V usage is TRBV27 and J usage is TRBJ1-5, with 7 bases that match TRBD1. The V gene end was trimmed by 5 bases and the J gene end by 4 bases; junction bases not matched to a gene: 11. Germline CDR1 is MNHEY and CDR2 is SMNVEV (reference sequence). This CDR3 region has 16 residues. CDR3: CASSPVGQAGNQPQHF. The CDR3 DNA follows: TGTGCCAGCAGTCCCGTTGGACAGGCCGGTAATCAGCCCCAGCATTTT.

This clone was counted between two and nine times. The chain carries TRBV7-2 and TRBJ2-7, with 7 positions matching TRBD2. With V trimmed by 1 base and J by 6 bases, 12 bases remained unmatched. This CDR3 has 16 amino acids. Germline CDR1 reads SGHTA; CDR2 reads FQGNSA. The CDR3 protein is CASSLEASGGFREQYF. The CDR3 region has the DNA TGTGCCAGCAGCTTAGAGGCTAGCGGAGGGTTTCGCGAGCAGTACTTC.

This clone was counted a few times. The chain carries TRBV7-2 and TRBJ2-1; 7 bases fit TRBD2. The V segment lost 1 base and the J segment 6 bases; nucleotides outside the gene matches: 3. The CDR3 covers 14 residues. Germline CDR1 is SGHTA and CDR2 is FQGNSA. CDR3 region: CASSLDASGNEQFF. CDR3 sequence (DNA): TGTGCCAGCAGCTTAGATGCTAGCGGCAATGAGCAGTTCTTC.